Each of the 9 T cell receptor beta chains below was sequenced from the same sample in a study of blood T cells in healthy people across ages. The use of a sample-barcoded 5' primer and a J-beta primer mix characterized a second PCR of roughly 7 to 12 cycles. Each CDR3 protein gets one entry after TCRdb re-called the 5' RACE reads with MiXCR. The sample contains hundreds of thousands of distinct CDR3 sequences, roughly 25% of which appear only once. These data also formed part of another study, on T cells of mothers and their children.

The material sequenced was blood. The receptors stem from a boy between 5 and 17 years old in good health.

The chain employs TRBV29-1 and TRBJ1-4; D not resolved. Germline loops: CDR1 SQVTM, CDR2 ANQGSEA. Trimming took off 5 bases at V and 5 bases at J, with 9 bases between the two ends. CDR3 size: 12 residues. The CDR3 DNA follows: TGCAGCGTTCAGGCAGAAAATGAAAAACTGTTTTTT. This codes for CSVQAENEKLFF.

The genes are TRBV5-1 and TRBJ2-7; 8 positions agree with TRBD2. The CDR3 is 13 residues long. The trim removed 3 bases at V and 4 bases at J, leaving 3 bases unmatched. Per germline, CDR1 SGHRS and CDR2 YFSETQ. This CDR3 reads CASSWGLVYEQYF. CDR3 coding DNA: TGCGCCAGCAGCTGGGGACTAGTGTACGAGCAGTACTTC. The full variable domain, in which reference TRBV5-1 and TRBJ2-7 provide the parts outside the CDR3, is KAGVTQTPRYLIKTRGQQVTLSCSPISGHRSVSWYQQTPGQGLQFLFEYFSETQRNKGNFPGRFSGRQFSNSRSEMNVSTLELGDSALYLCASSWGLVYEQYFGPGTRLTVT.

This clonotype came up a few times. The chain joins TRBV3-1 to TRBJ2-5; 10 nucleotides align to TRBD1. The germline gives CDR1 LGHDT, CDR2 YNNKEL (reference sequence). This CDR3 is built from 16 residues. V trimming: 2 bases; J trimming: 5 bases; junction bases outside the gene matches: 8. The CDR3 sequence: CASSQRWATGGETQYF. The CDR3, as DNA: TGTGCCAGCAGCCAAAGGTGGGCGACAGGGGGCGAGACCCAGTACTTC.

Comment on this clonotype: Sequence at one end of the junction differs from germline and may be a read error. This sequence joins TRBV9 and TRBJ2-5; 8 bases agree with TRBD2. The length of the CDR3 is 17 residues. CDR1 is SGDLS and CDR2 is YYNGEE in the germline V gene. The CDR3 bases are TGTGCCAGCAGCCCCGGGGGGGGTCGCGGGGGATACAATGAGCGGTTCTTC. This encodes CASSPGGGRGGYNERFF.

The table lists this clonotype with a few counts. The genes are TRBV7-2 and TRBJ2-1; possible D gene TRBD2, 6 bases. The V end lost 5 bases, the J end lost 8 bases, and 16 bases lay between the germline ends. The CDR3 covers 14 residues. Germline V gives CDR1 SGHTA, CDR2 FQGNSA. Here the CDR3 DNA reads TGTGCCAGCAGCACCTACCGACTAGGCGATGAGCAGTTCTTC. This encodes CASSTYRLGDEQFF.

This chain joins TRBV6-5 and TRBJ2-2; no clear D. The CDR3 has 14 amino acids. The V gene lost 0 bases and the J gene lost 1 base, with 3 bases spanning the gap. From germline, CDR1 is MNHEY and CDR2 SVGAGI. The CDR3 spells CASSYSLNTGELFF. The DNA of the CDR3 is TGTGCCAGCAGTTACTCGTTGAACACCGGGGAGCTGTTTTTT.

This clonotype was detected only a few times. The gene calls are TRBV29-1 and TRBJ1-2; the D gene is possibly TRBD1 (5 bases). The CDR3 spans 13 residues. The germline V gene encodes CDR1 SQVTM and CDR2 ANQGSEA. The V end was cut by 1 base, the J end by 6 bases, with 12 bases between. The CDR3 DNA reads TGCAGCGTTGAAGCAGCGGGACCTAATGGCTACACCTTC. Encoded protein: CSVEAAGPNGYTF.

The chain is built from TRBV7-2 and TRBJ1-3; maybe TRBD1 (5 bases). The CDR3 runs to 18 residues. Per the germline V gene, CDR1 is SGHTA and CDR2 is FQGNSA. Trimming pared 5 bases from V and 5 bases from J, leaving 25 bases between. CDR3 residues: CASSDGGGWANPRNTIYF. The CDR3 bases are TGTGCCAGCAGCGATGGCGGGGGGTGGGCGAATCCCCGAAACACCATATATTTT.

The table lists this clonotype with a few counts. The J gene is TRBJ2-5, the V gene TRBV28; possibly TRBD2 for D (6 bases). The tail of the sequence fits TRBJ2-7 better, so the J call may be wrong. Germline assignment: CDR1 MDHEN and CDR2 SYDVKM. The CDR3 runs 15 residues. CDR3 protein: CASSPGGTLAYEQYF. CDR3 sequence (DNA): TGTGCCAGCAGCCCGGGCGGGACCCTGGCCTACGAGCAGTACTTC.